Following are 27 T cell receptor beta chains from one sample sequenced in a study of blood T cell repertoires in COVID-19. Clones were sequenced by immunoSEQ multiplex PCR, and TCRdb holds only the in-frame ones, with some missing. This table has 65,000 to 90,000 clones, 65% to 85% appearing once. Sequenced: peripheral blood. These receptors all stem from a human donor in a cohort sampled during active COVID-19.

The chain employs TRBV6-6 and TRBJ1-1, with 8 bases lining up with TRBD1. The CDR3 runs 14 residues. The ends lost 6 bases at V and 0 bases at J; junction bases unmatched: 3. From germline, CDR1 is MNHNY and CDR2 SVGAGI (reference sequence). CDR3: CASSLQGVNTEAFF. As DNA, the CDR3 is TGTGCCAGCAGCCTACAGGGGGTGAACACTGAAGCTTTCTTT.

This rearrangement joins TRBV7-9 to TRBJ2-3; D possibly corresponds to TRBD1 (6 bases). V lost 0 bases to trimming and J lost 3 bases, with 19 bases between them. The CDR3 runs to 18 residues. In germline, CDR1 is SEHNR, CDR2 FQNEAQ (reference sequence). The CDR3 loop reads CASSLALGRTVNTDTQYF. CDR3 DNA sequence: TGTGCCAGCAGCTTAGCTCTCGGCAGGACAGTAAATACAGATACGCAGTATTTT.

This rearrangement joins TRBV6-6 to TRBJ1-1, with 11 nucleotides matching TRBD1. This CDR3 has 16 residues. With 5 bases clipped from V and 11 bases from J, the junction kept 16 bases outside the gene matches. Germline CDR1 and CDR2: MNHNY and SVGAGI (reference sequence). This chain's CDR3 is CASSTPGQGARTWAFF. Here the CDR3 DNA reads TGTGCCAGCAGTACTCCTGGACAGGGGGCAAGGACTTGGGCTTTCTTT.

The CDR3 loop is CASNPPGQETQYF. The CDR3 bases are TGTGCCAGCAACCCCCCGGGACAGGAGACCCAGTACTTC. V usage is TRBV12-3 or TRBV12-4 and J usage is TRBJ2-5; 7 nucleotides agree with TRBD1. The trim removed 7 bases at V and 5 bases at J, leaving 7 bases unmatched. This CDR3 is 13 amino acids long.

The genes are TRBV7-2 and TRBJ1-2; unclear D gene. Per the germline V gene, CDR1 is SGHTA and CDR2 is FQGNSA. This CDR3 contains 13 residues. V was cut by 3 bases and J by 2 bases, with 7 bases left in between. As DNA, the CDR3 is TGTGCCAGCAGCTTCGCCGAGAACTATGGCTACACCTTC. Its translation: CASSFAENYGYTF.

The J gene is TRBJ2-3, the V gene TRBV7-3; 9 nucleotides line up with TRBD2. CDR3 length: 15 residues. Germline V gives CDR1 SGHTA, CDR2 FQGTGA. The V segment lost 5 bases and the J segment 1 base; nucleotides outside the gene matches: 4. The CDR3 loop reads CASSAGLAGTDTQYF. CDR3 nucleotide sequence: TGTGCCAGCAGCGCGGGACTAGCCGGCACAGATACGCAGTATTTT.

Points on this clone: At one of its ends the junction is not consistent with the germline gene, which may arise from a read error. The J gene is TRBJ2-7, the V gene TRBV7-7, with 7 positions matching TRBD1. This CDR3 region has 15 residues. CDR1 is SSHAT, CDR2 FNYEAQ, per germline (reference sequence). The CDR3 bases are TGTGCTAGCAGCTTAGCCGCCGGGACAGCTTCGGAGCAGTACTTC. It specifies CASSLAAGTASEQYF. The full variable domain, completed using reference TRBV7-7 and TRBJ2-7, is GAGVSQSPRYKVTKRGQDVTLRCDPISSHATLYWYQQALGQGPEFLTYFNYEAQPDKSGLPSDRFSAERPEGSISTLTIQRTEQRDSAMYRCASSLAAGTASEQYFGPGTRLTVT.

The chain combines TRBV20-1 with TRBJ1-2, with D uncertain. The germline CDR1 and CDR2 sequences are DFQATT and SNEGSKA (reference sequence). Trimming shortened V by 3 bases and J by 4 bases, and 12 bases separated the two germline ends. This CDR3 region has 13 residues. The CDR3 DNA reads as TGCAGTGCTAGTAGGAGGGCCTCCTATGGCTACACCTTC. Translation gives CSASRRASYGYTF.

With respect to this clone: Other DNA sequences of this sample code for an identical CDR3. The chain links TRBV7-2 to TRBJ2-7; TRBD2 might be the D (7 bases). Trimming pared 1 base from V and 0 bases from J, leaving 10 bases between. This CDR3 is built from 15 residues. Germline loops: CDR1 SGHTA, CDR2 FQGNSA. CDR3 DNA sequence: TGTGCCAGCAGCTTAGGGGGGGGCAGCTCCTACGAGCAGTACTTC. Residues: CASSLGGGSSYEQYF.

At least ten counts were recorded for this clone. The chain couples TRBV5-4 to TRBJ1-1; TRBD1 matches 10 bases. CDR1 is SGHNT and CDR2 is YYREEE in the germline V gene (reference sequence). The CDR3 is 15 residues long. V was pared by 2 bases and J by 4 bases, with 5 bases of the junction left unmatched. Written as DNA, the CDR3 is TGTGCCAGCAGCTTACCGGGACAGGGGAGCACTGAAGCTTTCTTT. Its protein is CASSLPGQGSTEAFF.

J is TRBJ2-1 and V is TRBV4-1; D is perhaps TRBD2 (6 bases). Trimming removed 6 bases at V and 0 bases at J, with 15 bases between. The germline gives CDR1 MGHRA, CDR2 YSYEKL. The CDR3 is made up of 16 amino acids. The CDR3 loop is CASSPAAGTSYNEQFF. The CDR3 coding sequence is TGCGCCAGCAGTCCCGCCGCGGGGACCTCCTACAATGAGCAGTTCTTC.

The V and J genes are TRBV10-2 and TRBJ2-2; possible D gene TRBD2, 6 bases. The ends were cut back, 0 bases at V and 6 bases at J, with 11 bases in the middle. Germline values: CDR1 WSHSY, CDR2 SAAADI. The length of the CDR3 is 15 residues. The CDR3 coding sequence is TGCGCCAGCAGTGAGTCGACATGGGGGGCCGGGGAGCTGTTTTTT. Amino acid sequence: CASSESTWGAGELFF.

The V call is TRBV7-2, the J call TRBJ2-1, with 11 bases fitting TRBD2. The CDR3 runs 17 residues. Germline values: CDR1 SGHTA, CDR2 FQGNSA. Losses at the gene ends were 0 bases for V and 7 bases for J; bases not matched to a gene: 8. This chain's CDR3 is CASSLARLAGGVNEQFF. The CDR3 DNA reads TGTGCCAGCAGCTTAGCGCGATTAGCGGGAGGGGTTAATGAGCAGTTCTTC.

V and J are TRBV9 and TRBJ2-2; D gene ambiguous. The germline CDR1 and CDR2 sequences are SGDLS and YYNGEE. The CDR3 is 16 residues long. With 4 bases removed from V and 0 bases from J, the gap between germline ends came to 13 bases. CDR3: CASSPMFRANTGELFF. The CDR3, as DNA: TGTGCCAGCAGCCCCATGTTTCGCGCGAACACCGGGGAGCTGTTTTTT.

This chain joins TRBV7-8 and TRBJ1-4; 8 positions match TRBD1. This CDR3 comprises 14 residues. In germline, CDR1 is SGHVS, CDR2 FQNEAQ. J was trimmed by 8 bases and V by 5 bases; bases with no gene match: 7. The CDR3 sequence: CASSVGQGGEKLFF. The CDR3 region has the DNA TGTGCCAGCAGCGTTGGACAGGGTGGAGAAAAACTGTTTTTT.

Turning to this clone: Other DNA sequences in the sample encode the same CDR3. V and J are TRBV7-2 and TRBJ1-5; TRBD1 matches 7 bases. CDR3 length equals 13 residues. Germline CDR1 reads SGHTA; CDR2 reads FQGNSA. Trimming cost V 4 bases and J 6 bases; bases outside gene matches: 3. In DNA, the CDR3 is TGTGCCAGCAGCTACAGGGGAGGTCAGCCCCAGCATTTT. It specifies CASSYRGGQPQHF.

J is TRBJ1-4 and V is TRBV6-1, with a tentative D call TRBD1 (6 bases). Trimming removed 3 bases at V and 3 bases at J, with 11 bases between. Germline assignment: CDR1 MNHNS and CDR2 SASEGT. The CDR3 sequence is 15 residues long. CDR3 in amino acids: CASSDRGGSNEKLFF. The CDR3 DNA is TGTGCCAGCAGTGACAGGGGTGGGTCTAATGAAAAACTGTTTTTT.

This clone came up a few times. The rearrangement links TRBV2 to TRBJ2-7; no clear D. From germline, CDR1 is SNHLY and CDR2 FYNNEI. The CDR3 consists of 11 residues. Trimming took off 7 bases at V and 6 bases at J, with 10 bases between the two ends. The CDR3 sequence: CASIYAREQYF. CDR3 sequence (DNA): TGTGCCAGCATTTATGCGCGCGAGCAGTACTTC. The whole variable domain, remainder taken from reference TRBV2 and TRBJ2-7, is EPEVTQTPSHQVTQMGQEVILRCVPISNHLYFYWYRQILGQKVEFLVSFYNNEISEKSEIFDDQFSVERPDGSNFTLKIRSTKLEDSAMYFCASIYAREQYFGPGTRLTVT.

The chain uses TRBV6-5 and TRBJ2-1; perhaps TRBD2 as D (6 bases). The V gene lost 5 bases and the J gene lost 10 bases, with 15 bases spanning the gap. Germline lookup yields CDR1 MNHEY and CDR2 SVGAGI. The CDR3 extends over 13 amino acids. The CDR3 loop is CASSPQGLLEQFF. DNA for the CDR3: TGTGCCAGCAGTCCCCAGGGACTCCTCGAGCAGTTCTTC.

The J gene is TRBJ2-7, the V gene TRBV3-1 (or the pseudogene TRBV3-2); TRBD1 aligns across 10 bases. Unmatched junction bases numbered 14, after V lost 9 bases and J lost 0 bases. The CDR3 spans 17 residues. Per the germline V gene, CDR1 is LGHDT and CDR2 is YNNKEL (reference sequence). The CDR3 region has the DNA TGTGCCAGGGGACCGGGACAGGGGCCGTCGTTCTCCTACGAGCAGTACTTC. Protein: CARGPGQGPSFSYEQYF.

The chain recombines TRBV9 with TRBJ2-3; D is undetermined. The CDR3 loop spans 15 amino acids. V lost 0 bases, J lost 0 bases, and 8 bases lay in between. Germline V gene data show CDR1 as SGDLS and CDR2 as YYNGEE. This CDR3 is CASSVASGSTDTQYF. CDR3 bases: TGTGCCAGCAGCGTAGCATCCGGGAGCACAGATACGCAGTATTTT.

Worth noting for this clone: Other DNA sequences of this sample code for an identical CDR3. The J gene is TRBJ1-2, the V gene TRBV6-5; D is uncertain. This CDR3 comprises 13 residues. V lost 2 bases to trimming and J lost 3 bases, with 7 bases between them. The germline gives CDR1 MNHEY, CDR2 SVGAGI. As DNA, the CDR3 is TGTGCCAGCAGTTACGGGAGAGACTATGGCTACACCTTC. Residues: CASSYGRDYGYTF.

The chain carries TRBV6-5 and TRBJ2-3; 13 bases match TRBD2. Unmatched junction bases numbered 3, after V lost 5 bases and J lost 4 bases. This CDR3 has 15 amino acids. CDR1 and CDR2 (germline): MNHEY, SVGAGI. CDR3 region: CASSRTSGGSDTQYF. In DNA, the CDR3 is TGTGCCAGCAGTCGGACTAGCGGGGGCTCAGATACGCAGTATTTT.

This clone was observed once. The V call is TRBV2, the J call TRBJ1-6; 8 nucleotides align to TRBD1. CDR1 is SNHLY, CDR2 FYNNEI, per germline. Trimming cost V 2 bases and J 7 bases; bases outside gene matches: 1. The CDR3 consists of 14 residues. The CDR3 region has the DNA TGTGCCAGCAGTGAACGACAGGGGAATTCACCCCTCCACTTT. Protein: CASSERQGNSPLHF.

In this sample, this clone turned up a few times. This chain joins TRBV7-8 and TRBJ2-3, with D tentatively TRBD2 (7 bases). Germline V lookup: CDR1 SGHVS, CDR2 FQNEAQ. The CDR3 runs 17 residues. Between the trimmed V and J ends, which lost 0 bases and 3 bases, there was a span of 16 bases. This CDR3 reads CASSLAGGPLGTDTQYF. As DNA, the CDR3 is TGTGCCAGCAGCTTAGCGGGGGGGCCCTTAGGAACAGATACGCAGTATTTT.

The V and J genes are TRBV6-2 or TRBV6-3 and TRBJ2-7; TRBD2 might be the D (6 bases). Deletions cut 7 bases from V and 7 bases from J, with 17 bases between. CDR3 size: 13 residues. The germline V gene encodes CDR1 MNHEY and CDR2 SVGEGT. The CDR3, as DNA: TGTGCCAGCACCCCTAGGAGGGGTGGTGAGCAGTACTTC. Translated: CASTPRRGGEQYF.

The V call is TRBV9, the J call TRBJ2-6, with D possibly being TRBD1 (5 bases). The CDR3 contains 15 residues. The germline V and J ends were trimmed by 0 bases and 4 bases, with 8 bases remaining between them. The V gene's germline CDR1 is SGDLS and CDR2 YYNGEE. CDR3 residues: CASSVGAGGANVLTF. CDR3 coding DNA: TGTGCCAGCAGCGTAGGTGCAGGGGGGGCCAACGTCCTGACTTTC.